Sequencing of this T cell receptor beta chain was carried out in a study of blood T cell repertoires in COVID-19. The germline V gene has CDR1 MDHEN and CDR2 SYDVKM. V gave up 4 bases and J gave up 2 bases; unmatched junction bases: 11. The CDR3 covers 16 residues. The method was immunoSEQ multiplex PCR; TCRdb's version includes in-frame clones alone and lacks a portion of them. The data hold approximately 250,000 clones, with approximately 85% observed a single time. Sequenced material: peripheral blood. This TCR was recovered from a man in his fifties with COVID-19, enrolled during active disease. The V and J genes are TRBV28 and TRBJ2-7; 7 bases match TRBD1. This CDR3 is CASSSPGQRITYEQYF. The DNA for the CDR3 is TGTGCCAGCAGTTCCCCGGGACAGAGAATTACCTACGAGCAGTACTTC. The whole variable domain, remainder taken from reference TRBV28 and TRBJ2-7, is DVKVTQSSRYLVKRTGEKVFLECVQDMDHENMFWYRQDPGLGLRLIYFSYDVKMKEKGDIPEGYSVSREKKERFSLILESASTNQTSMYLCASSSPGQRITYEQYFGPGTRLTVT.